A single sample gave rise to the 11 T cell receptor beta chains below, sequenced in a study of cytomegalovirus exposure and HLA in healthy donors. The PCR employed 60 Vbeta primers together with 13 Jbeta primers. Repertoires were generated with immunoSEQ multiplex PCR, while TCRdb's copy carries only in-frame clones and drops some. The sample holds about 180,000 clones, around 80% seen once. Material for sequencing was PBMCs. The receptors shown here come from a girl between 10 and 17 years old in good health and CMV-seropositive.

The chain carries TRBV14 and TRBJ1-2; a weak D match, TRBD1 (6 bases). CDR1 and CDR2 from the germline V gene are SGHDN and FVKESK. The V end lost 2 bases, the J end lost 4 bases, and 11 bases lay between the germline ends. The CDR3 runs 14 residues. The CDR3 is CASSQTGFLYGYTF. The CDR3 nucleotides are TGTGCCAGCAGCCAAACAGGGTTTCTCTATGGCTACACCTTC. Full variable domain (rest looked up from reference TRBV14 and TRBJ1-2): EAGVTQFPSHSVIEKGQTVTLRCDPISGHDNLYWYRRVMGKEIKFLLHFVKESKQDESGMPNNRFLAERTGGTYSTLKVQPAELEDSGVYFCASSQTGFLYGYTFGSGTRLTVV.

The rearrangement links TRBV25-1 to TRBJ2-1; the match to TRBD2 covers 9 bases. CDR1 and CDR2 from the germline V gene are MGHDK and SYGVNS. Trimming took 6 bases from V and 8 from J; bases not matched to a gene: 8. There are 14 residues in the CDR3. The CDR3 sequence: CASRKREVPYEQFF. DNA of the CDR3: TGTGCCAGCAGGAAGCGGGAGGTACCCTATGAGCAGTTCTTC.

Written as DNA, the CDR3 is TGTGCCAGTAGTATGGGGGACAGGGTCTACAATGAGCAGTTCTTC. Its translation is CASSMGDRVYNEQFF. The rearrangement joins TRBV19 to TRBJ2-1; 9 bases align to TRBD1. The junction had 3 bases not matched to a gene; V was cut back by 3 bases and J by 3 bases. This CDR3 is 15 amino acids long. Per the germline V gene, CDR1 is LNHDA and CDR2 is SQIVND (reference sequence).

The chain couples TRBV25-1 to TRBJ1-1; 8 bases map to TRBD1. J gave up 5 bases and V 1 base, and 3 bases lay outside the gene matches. Germline CDR1 MGHDK, CDR2 SYGVNS. The CDR3 runs to 14 residues. The CDR3 region has the DNA TGTGCCAGCAGTGAATTAGACAGGGGAACTGAAGCTTTCTTT. Translation gives CASSELDRGTEAFF.

In this sample, this clone turned up a few times. The chain links TRBV7-9 to TRBJ2-1, with TRBD2 identical over 7 bases. Germline lookup yields CDR1 SEHNR and CDR2 FQNEAQ (reference sequence). The CDR3 covers 14 residues. Germline trimming cut 6 bases from V and 7 bases from J; bases unmatched to any gene: 9. The CDR3: CASRRAGERNEQFF. CDR3 nucleotide sequence: TGTGCCAGCAGGAGGGCGGGAGAACGGAATGAGCAGTTCTTC.

This clone has only a few counts. The CDR3 loop reads CASSFRQGAINTEAFF. The CDR3, as DNA: TGTGCCAGCAGCTTTAGACAGGGGGCCATCAACACTGAAGCTTTCTTT. The chain uses TRBV7-2 and TRBJ1-1, with 10 bases identical to TRBD1. The germline CDR1 and CDR2 sequences are SGHTA and FQGNSA. This CDR3 region has 16 residues. Trimming took 3 bases from V and 2 from J; bases not matched to a gene: 6.

J is TRBJ2-1 and V is TRBV7-3, with 9 bases fitting TRBD2. Unmatched junction bases numbered 7, after V lost 3 bases and J lost 7 bases. The CDR3 is 15 amino acids. The germline V gene has CDR1 SGHTA and CDR2 FQGTGA. The CDR3 bases are TGTGCCAGCAGCTTCGACGCGGGAGGGCCGAATGAGCAGTTCTTC. It specifies CASSFDAGGPNEQFF. Combining the CDR3 with reference TRBV7-3 and TRBJ2-1 gives the whole variable domain GAGVSQTPSNKVTEKGKYVELRCDPISGHTALYWYRQSLGQGPEFLIYFQGTGAADDSGLPNDRFFAVRPEGSVSTLKIQRTERGDSAVYLCASSFDAGGPNEQFFGPGTRLTVL.

This sequence joins TRBV30 and TRBJ2-3; D possibly corresponds to TRBD1 (5 bases). The CDR3 totals 14 residues. Germline lookup yields CDR1 GTSNPN and CDR2 SVGIG (reference sequence). Trimming pared 5 bases from V and 2 bases from J, leaving 14 bases between. CDR3 coding DNA: TGTGCCTGGGGGCCCAAGGGGTCCACAGATACGCAGTATTTT. Translating gives CAWGPKGSTDTQYF.

Here the CDR3 reads CASRAPGQGFYNEQFF. The DNA for the CDR3 is TGTGCCAGCAGAGCCCCGGGACAGGGATTTTACAATGAGCAGTTCTTC. The V and J genes are TRBV2 and TRBJ2-1; 9 positions agree with TRBD1. Germline values: CDR1 SNHLY, CDR2 FYNNEI. The J segment lost 4 bases and the V segment lost 6 bases, leaving 10 bases of the junction unmatched. This CDR3 has 16 residues.

CDR3 bases: TGTGCCAGCAGCGAGGGGACAGGGGAGGACTACGAGCAGTACTTC. This codes for CASSEGTGEDYEQYF. The genes are TRBV7-9 and TRBJ2-7, with 10 bases fitting TRBD1. Germline V gene data show CDR1 as SEHNR and CDR2 as FQNEAQ (reference sequence). V gave up 5 bases and J gave up 3 bases; unmatched junction bases: 7. The CDR3 length is 15 residues.

The chain links TRBV5-1 to TRBJ1-2; no clear D. The CDR3 is 12 amino acids. The V end was cut by 1 base, the J end by 4 bases, with 5 bases between. Germline-derived CDR1 and CDR2 are SGHRS and YFSETQ. CDR3 protein: CASSLSGYGYTF. CDR3 nucleotides: TGCGCCAGCAGCTTGTCAGGCTATGGCTACACCTTC.